This is a list of T cell receptor beta chains from one sample in a study of T-cell reconstitution after alpha-beta-depleted transplantation in children. TCRdb used MiXCR to reprocess the PCR reads, holding one entry per CDR3 protein. This sample has fewer than 550,000 distinct CDR3 sequences, with about a sixth found just once. The sample was PBMCs, mostly from graft donor cells, taken 360 days after TCRalphabeta/CD19-depleted stem cell transplant. These TCRs come from a boy in the first two years of life who had a stem cell transplant for Wiskott-Aldrich syndrome, so the T cells may come from the graft donor. The CDR3 runs from the conserved cysteine through the conserved F or W. Each record gives: V gene, J gene, clone size, D gene, CDR3 protein, CDR3 DNA. D genes are given only for firm matches. Some rows mark clone size as missing; the rest say once, few, many or name a class of expanded clone.

>TRBV12-3/TRBV12-4|TRBJ2-7|NA|TRBD2
CASKSVAGGEQYF
TGTGCCAGCAAGTCCGTAGCGGGAGGCGAGCAGTACTTC
>TRBV7-9|TRBJ2-5|many|NA
CASSLAVGRETQYF
TGTGCCAGCAGCTTAGCCGTGGGTAGGGAGACCCAGTACTTC
>TRBV4-1|TRBJ2-1|NA|NA
CASSQENPRLGQFF
TGCGCCAGCAGCCAAGAGAACCCCCGACTAGGTCAGTTCTTC
>TRBV10-2|TRBJ2-7|few|NA
CASRKRRNTYEQYF
TGCGCCAGCAGAAAAAGGCGGAATACCTACGAGCAGTACTTC
>TRBV27|TRBJ2-5|NA|NA
CASSFYGGRQETQYF
TGTGCCAGCAGTTTCTATGGGGGACGCCAAGAGACCCAGTACTTC
>TRBV5-1|TRBJ2-2|many|TRBD2
CASSLTSGKNTGELFF
TGCGCCAGCAGCTTAACTAGCGGGAAGAACACCGGGGAGCTGTTTTTT
>TRBV11-2|TRBJ2-5|NA|NA
CASSLAGAQQETQYF
TGTGCCAGCAGCTTAGCGGGAGCCCAACAAGAGACCCAGTACTTC
>TRBV28|TRBJ2-5|few|NA
CASSFWGGQGIQETQYF
TGTGCCAGCAGTTTTTGGGGGGGTCAGGGGATCCAAGAGACCCAGTACTTC
>TRBV4-1|TRBJ1-4|NA|TRBD1
CASSPGQGAKKLFF
TGCGCCAGCAGCCCCGGACAGGGGGCAAAAAAACTGTTTTTT
>TRBV20-1|TRBJ2-3|few|NA
CSARAGNTQYF
TGCAGTGCTAGGGCTGGGAATACGCAGTATTTT
>TRBV4-3|TRBJ2-3|NA|NA
CASSQDNLGLLRGTDTQYF
TGCGCCAGCAGCCAAGATAACCTCGGACTTCTCCGGGGCACAGATACGCAGTATTTT
>TRBV18|TRBJ1-1|many|NA
CASSPRQNTEAFF
TGTGCCAGCAGCCCGCGACAGAACACTGAAGCTTTCTTT
>TRBV20-1|TRBJ2-1|NA|TRBD2
CSASFLAGGPNEQFF
TGCAGTGCTTCCTTTCTAGCGGGGGGGCCGAATGAGCAGTTCTTC
>TRBV12-3/TRBV12-4|TRBJ1-1|few|TRBD1
CASSRGRMNTEAFF
TGTGCCAGCAGCAGGGGGCGTATGAACACTGAAGCTTTCTTT
>TRBV4-3|TRBJ2-5|NA|NA
CASSQEGGVHIYQETQYF
TGCGCCAGCAGCCAAGAAGGGGGGGTCCACATATACCAAGAGACCCAGTACTTC
>TRBV7-8|TRBJ2-5|once|NA
CASSLVAQQETQYF
TGTGCCAGCAGCTTAGTGGCTCAACAAGAGACCCAGTACTTC
>TRBV12-3/TRBV12-4|TRBJ2-1|few|NA
CASSLAKDSPNWREQFF
TGTGCCAGCAGTTTAGCGAAGGACAGTCCAAACTGGAGGGAGCAGTTCTTC
>TRBV7-9|TRBJ2-7|NA|NA
CASSSRPALDEQYF
TGTGCCAGCAGCTCACGACCCGCCCTTGACGAGCAGTACTTC
>TRBV5-1|TRBJ2-2|few|TRBD2
CASSDLAGGELFF
TGCGCCAGCAGCGACCTAGCGGGCGGGGAGCTGTTTTTT
>TRBV21-1|TRBJ2-1|NA|NA
CASSSTDSSYNEQFF
TGTGCCAGCAGTTCAACTGATAGCTCCTACAATGAGCAGTTCTTC
>TRBV27|TRBJ1-4|NA|NA
CATLDDGQFNEKLFF
TGTGCCACCTTAGATGACGGACAGTTTAATGAAAAACTGTTTTTT
>TRBV20-1|TRBJ2-2|many|NA
CSAYRVWTGELFF
TGCAGTGCTTACAGGGTGTGGACCGGGGAGCTGTTTTTT
>TRBV5-1|TRBJ2-3|NA|NA
CASRGLASTDTQYF
TGCGCCAGCAGGGGACTTGCTAGCACAGATACGCAGTATTTT
>TRBV9|TRBJ2-1|few|TRBD2
CASSSQLPVASGRHNEQFF
TGTGCCAGCAGCTCACAACTCCCAGTGGCTAGCGGGAGACACAATGAGCAGTTCTTC
>TRBV20-1|TRBJ2-7|NA|TRBD1
CSAIPGTGGFEQYF
TGCAGTGCTATCCCCGGGACAGGGGGTTTTGAGCAGTACTTC
>TRBV5-1|TRBJ2-1|few|TRBD2
CASSLGTSFSYNEQFF
TGCGCCAGCAGCTTGGGGACTAGCTTCTCCTACAATGAGCAGTTCTTC
>TRBV28|TRBJ2-3|NA|NA
CAILDYPTDTQYF
TGTGCCATCCTGGACTACCCCACAGATACGCAGTATTTT
>TRBV12-3/TRBV12-4|TRBJ1-5|few|NA
CASSTGTAGSQPQHF
TGTGCCAGCAGCACGGGAACAGCAGGGAGTCAGCCCCAGCATTTT
>TRBV4-1|TRBJ2-2|NA|TRBD1
CASSRPGTGGTGELFF
TGCGCCAGCAGCCGCCCCGGGACAGGAGGCACCGGGGAGCTGTTTTTT
>TRBV18|TRBJ1-2|NA|NA
CASSPPGRRPYGYTF
TGTGCCAGCTCACCACCGGGCCGTAGGCCGTATGGCTACACCTTC
>TRBV7-2|TRBJ2-1|NA|NA
CASSSSTGRNEQFF
TGTGCCAGCAGCTCCTCGACAGGGAGGAATGAGCAGTTCTTC
>TRBV7-9|TRBJ2-7|few|NA
CASSLAPARLSYEQYF
TGTGCCAGCAGCTTAGCCCCTGCCCGGTTGTCCTACGAGCAGTACTTC
>TRBV5-1|TRBJ2-2|NA|TRBD2
CASSPERGPPTGELFF
TGCGCCAGCAGCCCTGAGCGGGGTCCCCCCACCGGGGAGCTGTTTTTT
>TRBV3-1|TRBJ1-5|few|TRBD1
CASSQTPTGGNQPQHF
TGTGCCAGCAGCCAAACCCCGACAGGGGGCAATCAGCCCCAGCATTTT
>TRBV3-1|TRBJ2-7|few|TRBD1
CASRPGTGPYEQYF
TGTGCCAGCAGACCCGGGACAGGGCCTTACGAGCAGTACTTC
>TRBV6-2/TRBV6-3|TRBJ2-1|few|TRBD1
CASRLVYRGLNEQFF
TGTGCCAGCAGACTCGTTTACAGGGGATTAAATGAGCAGTTCTTC
>TRBV6-5|TRBJ2-3|few|NA
CASSYPLSKDTQYF
TGTGCCAGCAGTTACCCTTTGAGTAAGGATACGCAGTATTTT
>TRBV20-1|TRBJ2-1|few|NA
CSARDLRGTYNEQFF
TGCAGTGCTAGAGATCTGAGAGGGACCTACAATGAGCAGTTCTTC
>TRBV5-1|TRBJ2-1|NA|TRBD2
CASSGLAGNYNEQFF
TGCGCCAGCTCAGGACTAGCGGGGAATTACAATGAGCAGTTCTTC
>TRBV5-1|TRBJ1-1|few|NA
CASSLQMNTEAFF
TGCGCCAGCAGCTTGCAGATGAACACTGAAGCTTTCTTT
>TRBV3-1|TRBJ2-3|NA|TRBD2
CASSLRTSGFTDTQYF
TGTGCCAGCAGCCTACGCACTAGCGGATTCACAGATACGCAGTATTTT
>TRBV30|TRBJ2-1|NA|NA
CAWSVGAAWAEQFF
TGTGCCTGGAGTGTCGGAGCAGCTTGGGCTGAGCAGTTCTTC
>TRBV3-1|TRBJ2-7|NA|NA
CASSQDGVSSYEQYF
TGTGCCAGCAGCCAAGACGGGGTCAGCTCCTACGAGCAGTACTTC
>TRBV10-3|TRBJ2-7|NA|TRBD1
CAISPGTGGNGYF
TGTGCCATCAGTCCCGGGACAGGGGGAAACGGGTACTTC
>TRBV5-1|TRBJ2-6|few|NA
CASSLQGTSGANVLTF
TGCGCCAGCAGCTTGCAGGGAACCTCTGGGGCCAACGTCCTGACTTTC
>TRBV7-2|TRBJ2-3|NA|TRBD2
CASSLRGLAGASILSQSTDTQYF
TGTGCCAGCAGCTTACGAGGACTAGCGGGAGCCTCAATACTATCCCAATCCACAGATACGCAGTATTTT
>TRBV12-3/TRBV12-4|TRBJ2-7|few|NA
CASSLPGLTAEQYF
TGTGCCAGCAGTTTACCGGGACTGACAGCCGAGCAGTACTTC
>TRBV3-1|TRBJ2-2|NA|NA
CASSQYYQINTGELFF
TGTGCCAGCAGCCAATACTACCAAATTAACACCGGGGAGCTGTTTTTT
>TRBV5-1|TRBJ2-6|few|TRBD1
CASSHPIRDRVGGANVLTF
TGCGCCAGCAGCCACCCGATTAGGGACAGGGTTGGTGGGGCCAACGTCCTGACTTTC
>TRBV6-5|TRBJ2-5|few|TRBD1
CASSYPNRGGREETQYF
TGTGCCAGCAGTTACCCCAACAGGGGTGGTAGGGAAGAGACCCAGTACTTC
>TRBV4-2|TRBJ2-7|few|TRBD2
CASSQAGTISSYEQYF
TGTGCCAGCAGCCAAGCGGGGACTATTTCTTCCTACGAGCAGTACTTC
>TRBV20-1|TRBJ2-5|few|NA
CSASTQQETQYF
TGCAGTGCTAGCACTCAACAAGAGACCCAGTACTTC
>TRBV25-1|TRBJ2-3|few|TRBD2
CASSASGGTDTQYF
TGTGCCAGCAGTGCTAGCGGGGGAACGGATACGCAGTATTTT